Presented here are 24 T cell receptor beta chains from one specimen sequenced in a study of Tregs in tolerant kidney transplant recipients. This table comes from immunoSEQ multiplex PCR, and its TCRdb copy is limited to in-frame clones, with some not included. There are about 110,000 clones in the sample; around 91% occur only once, and nearly 0.35% lies in the top ten. Material: CD4+ T cells from blood, obtained before the transplant. The receptors here all came from a human donor who received a combined kidney and bone marrow transplant.

This chain uses TRBV4-1 with TRBJ1-3; D gene unclear. Trimming took off 1 base at V and 3 bases at J, with 16 bases between the two ends. The length of the CDR3 is 17 residues. The germline CDR1 and CDR2 sequences are MGHRA and YSYEKL. The CDR3 spells CASSQVSPVKFGNTIYF. The CDR3 bases are TGCGCCAGCAGCCAAGTCTCCCCGGTGAAGTTTGGAAACACCATATATTTT.

This chain links TRBV29-1 with TRBJ2-2; D perhaps matches TRBD1 (5 bases). The CDR3 length is 13 residues. V was trimmed by 5 bases and J by 7 bases, leaving 14 bases between them. Germline CDR1 and CDR2: SQVTM and ANQGSEA. The CDR3 region is CSVLKGYHGELFF. In nucleotides, the CDR3 is TGCAGCGTTTTGAAGGGGTACCACGGGGAGCTGTTTTTT.

The chain is built from TRBV10-1 and TRBJ2-5, with D possibly being TRBD2 (5 bases). The germline V gene has CDR1 WNHNN and CDR2 SYGVQD (reference sequence). V was cut by 3 bases and J by 4 bases, with 12 bases left in between. The CDR3 covers 14 residues. The CDR3 here is CASSDGVGRETQYF. The CDR3 region has the DNA TGCGCCAGCAGTGATGGGGTAGGGAGAGAGACCCAGTACTTC.

This chain connects TRBV2 to TRBJ2-1; 7 bases match TRBD2. The germline V gene has CDR1 SNHLY and CDR2 FYNNEI. Germline trimming cut 7 bases from V and 2 bases from J; bases unmatched to any gene: 5. The CDR3 is made up of 14 amino acids. CDR3 bases: TGTGCCAGCAATCAGCGGGGACCCTACAATGAGCAGTTCTTC. This codes for CASNQRGPYNEQFF. The full variable domain, rest sourced from reference TRBV2 and TRBJ2-1, is EPEVTQTPSHQVTQMGQEVILRCVPISNHLYFYWYRQILGQKVEFLVSFYNNEISEKSEIFDDQFSVERPDGSNFTLKIRSTKLEDSAMYFCASNQRGPYNEQFFGPGTRLTVL.

The V gene is TRBV27, the J gene TRBJ1-2, with D possibly TRBD1 on 6 matching bases. The CDR3 is 15 residues long. CDR1 and CDR2 from the germline V gene are MNHEY and SMNVEV (reference sequence). V gave up 3 bases and J gave up 4 bases, with 15 bases separating them. The CDR3: CASSFEAGAAYGYTF. CDR3 bases: TGTGCCAGCAGTTTCGAGGCAGGGGCTGCCTATGGCTACACCTTC.

The gene calls are TRBV7-2 and TRBJ1-2, with 10 bases matching TRBD1. Germline trimming cut 4 bases from V and 4 bases from J; bases unmatched to any gene: 15. Germline V gene data show CDR1 as SGHTA and CDR2 as FQGNSA. The CDR3 spans 18 residues. CDR3 sequence: CASSSRGGQGPNAYGYTF. In nucleotides, the CDR3 is TGTGCCAGCAGCTCCCGGGGGGGACAGGGGCCGAATGCCTATGGCTACACCTTC.

The chain joins TRBV7-8 to TRBJ2-5; possibly TRBD2 for D (5 bases). Trimming took 5 bases from V and 9 from J, leaving 19 bases between them. Germline-derived CDR1 and CDR2 are SGHVS and FQNEAQ. The CDR3 has 14 residues. The CDR3 DNA follows: TGTGCCAGCAGCGTCCCGGGCCCGGTCGGGGCCCAGTACTTC. Translation: CASSVPGPVGAQYF.

The gene calls are TRBV7-2 and TRBJ2-7; 8 bases are a match to TRBD1. Germline V gene lookup returns CDR1 SGHTA and CDR2 FQGNSA. This CDR3 spans 13 amino acids. The junction had 1 base not matched to a gene; V was cut back by 2 bases and J by 4 bases. The CDR3 reads CASSLNRGYEQYF. DNA for the CDR3: TGTGCCAGCAGCTTAAACAGGGGGTACGAGCAGTACTTC.

V usage is TRBV28 and J usage is TRBJ2-3, with D possibly TRBD2 on 6 matching bases. The V gene's germline CDR1 is MDHEN and CDR2 SYDVKM. The CDR3 length is 13 residues. V was clipped by 10 bases and J by 2 bases, with 13 bases between them. The CDR3 spells CATVADLTDTQYF. Written as DNA, the CDR3 is TGTGCCACCGTAGCGGACCTCACAGATACGCAGTATTTT.

This chain joins TRBV28 and TRBJ2-1, with D maybe TRBD2 (5 bases). Trimming took 8 bases from V and 7 from J, leaving 21 bases between them. CDR1 and CDR2 from the germline V gene are MDHEN and SYDVKM. This CDR3 region has 15 residues. The chain's CDR3 is CASGQRTGVGNEQFF. CDR3 DNA: TGTGCCAGCGGCCAGCGGACTGGGGTTGGGAATGAGCAGTTCTTC.

This chain links TRBV6-6 with TRBJ2-6, with TRBD1 identical over 7 bases. With V trimmed by 6 bases and J by 4 bases, 9 bases remained unmatched. Germline V gives CDR1 MNHNY, CDR2 SVGAGI (reference sequence). There are 16 residues in the CDR3. The CDR3 loop is CASRPDRDNGANVLTF. The CDR3 nucleotides read TGTGCCAGCAGGCCCGACAGGGACAACGGGGCCAACGTCCTGACTTTC.

The chain is built from TRBV7-2 and TRBJ2-1; 7 nucleotides agree with TRBD1. CDR3 length: 15 amino acids. Trimming removed 2 bases from V and 5 bases from J; junction bases left unmatched: 6. Germline V gene sequence: CDR1 SGHTA, CDR2 FQGNSA. Here the CDR3 DNA reads TGTGCCAGCAGCTTATGGGGACAGCTTAACAATGAGCAGTTCTTC. The encoded protein is CASSLWGQLNNEQFF.

The V call is TRBV27, the J call TRBJ2-1; weak D call: TRBD1 (5 bases). The CDR3 has 13 residues. Germline V gene lookup returns CDR1 MNHEY and CDR2 SMNVEV (reference sequence). Trimming took 3 bases from V and 9 from J, leaving 12 bases between them. The CDR3 spells CASSLGRGGEQFF. CDR3 sequence (DNA): TGTGCCAGCAGTTTGGGAAGGGGTGGTGAGCAGTTCTTC.

The chain is built from TRBV5-4 and TRBJ2-1, with 9 bases matching TRBD1. This CDR3 spans 15 amino acids. CDR1 and CDR2 (germline): SGHNT, YYREEE (reference sequence). Trimming removed 4 bases from V and 9 bases from J; junction bases left unmatched: 11. The CDR3 is CASSPTGQGYGEQFF. In nucleotides, the CDR3 is TGTGCCAGCAGCCCCACGGGACAGGGATACGGTGAGCAGTTCTTC.

The table lists this clone with a count of one. The CDR3 region has the DNA TGTGCCAGCTCACCCGAGCGGGCCTCCTACAATGAGCAGTTCTTC. Amino acids: CASSPERASYNEQFF. The chain joins TRBV18 to TRBJ2-1; TRBD2 might be the D (6 bases). V lost 3 bases, J lost 0 bases, and 9 bases lay in between. The CDR3 totals 15 residues. Germline CDR1 is KGHSH and CDR2 is LQKENI.

The chain carries TRBV6-5 and TRBJ2-7, with 9 bases matching TRBD1. CDR1 and CDR2 from the germline V gene are MNHEY and SVGAGI. This CDR3 is built from 13 residues. V trimming: 6 bases; J trimming: 3 bases; junction bases outside the gene matches: 3. The CDR3, as DNA: TGTGCCAGCAGGGACAGGGGCGGCTACGAGCAGTACTTC. This codes for CASRDRGGYEQYF.

This clone was observed a handful of times. The CDR3, as DNA: TGTGCCAGTACCGTAAGGGGGCACGACACTGAAGCTTTCTTT. Translating it yields CASTVRGHDTEAFF. This chain links TRBV19 with TRBJ1-1; 7 bases are a match to TRBD1. The V and J ends lost 7 bases and 3 bases, in that order; junction bases with no gene match: 8. Germline CDR1 and CDR2: LNHDA and SQIVND (reference sequence). The CDR3 is 14 residues long.

In its sample, this clone was seen a few times. The rearrangement uses TRBV2 and TRBJ1-6; possibly TRBD1 for D (6 bases). Trimming stripped 6 bases from V and 7 bases from J, with 10 bases between. Germline-derived CDR1 and CDR2 are SNHLY and FYNNEI. The CDR3 extends over 13 amino acids. The CDR3 nucleotides read TGTGCCAGCAGCACCGACAGGAATTCACCCCTCCACTTT. Protein: CASSTDRNSPLHF.

V and J are TRBV28 and TRBJ1-1, with D unclear. With 1 base removed from V and 6 bases from J, the gap between germline ends came to 6 bases. Per the germline V gene, CDR1 is MDHEN and CDR2 is SYDVKM. This CDR3 has 12 residues. The CDR3 here is CASSLFFAEAFF. In DNA form, the CDR3 reads TGTGCCAGCAGTTTATTCTTTGCTGAAGCTTTCTTT.

J is TRBJ2-2 and V is TRBV9, with a possible D match to TRBD2 (7 bases). The germline gives CDR1 SGDLS, CDR2 YYNGEE. The CDR3 totals 19 residues. V was clipped by 4 bases and J by 1 base, with 23 bases between them. The CDR3 nucleotides read TGTGCCAGCAGCCCTGGGGGGAGGGGGACGACAGGGAACACCGGGGAGCTGTTTTTT. It codes for CASSPGGRGTTGNTGELFF. Complete variable domain (other parts from reference TRBV9 and TRBJ2-2): DSGVTQTPKHLITATGQRVTLRCSPRSGDLSVYWYQQSLDQGLQFLIQYYNGEERAKGNILERFSAQQFPDLHSELNLSSLELGDSALYFCASSPGGRGTTGNTGELFFGEGSRLTVL.

The chain uses TRBV30 and TRBJ1-1; no definite D call. The CDR3 loop spans 13 amino acids. Germline V lookup: CDR1 GTSNPN, CDR2 SVGIG (reference sequence). Trimming shortened V by 3 bases and J by 3 bases, and 11 bases separated the two germline ends. In nucleotides, the CDR3 is TGTGCCTGGAGCCCAGGTAGTCACACTGAAGCTTTCTTT. It encodes CAWSPGSHTEAFF. The entire variable domain, with the rest obtained from reference TRBV30 and TRBJ1-1, is as follows: SQTIHQWPATLVQPVGSPLSLECTVEGTSNPNLYWYRQAAGRGLQLLFYSVGIGQISSEVPQNLSASRPQDRQFILSSKKLLLSDSGFYLCAWSPGSHTEAFFGQGTRLTVV.

V usage is TRBV6-1 and J usage is TRBJ1-2; a possible D gene is TRBD1 (5 bases). CDR1 MNHNS and CDR2 SASEGT come from the germline V gene. V lost 6 bases to trimming and J lost 5 bases, with 10 bases between them. The CDR3 has 12 residues. DNA of the CDR3: TGTGCCAGCAGCAGGGCGAAATATGGCTACACCTTC. Its translation is CASSRAKYGYTF.

In this sample, this clone turned up once. CDR3 DNA sequence: TGTGCCAGCTCACCTCTCGGCACAGATACGCAGTATTTT. Its translation is CASSPLGTDTQYF. This chain uses TRBV18 with TRBJ2-3, with D uncertain. With 3 bases removed from V and 1 base from J, the gap between germline ends came to 5 bases. The CDR3 length is 13 residues. Germline V gene sequence: CDR1 KGHSH, CDR2 LQKENI.

The chain is built from TRBV5-1 and TRBJ2-1, with a possible D match to TRBD1 (6 bases). Germline values: CDR1 SGHRS, CDR2 YFSETQ. V lost 3 bases and J 4 bases, leaving 8 bases between the germline ends. The CDR3 loop spans 13 amino acids. The CDR3 spells CASSSGQYNEQFF. CDR3 bases: TGCGCCAGCAGCTCGGGACAATACAATGAGCAGTTCTTC.